The 23 T cell receptor beta chains given below trace back to one sample, sequenced in a study of blood T cell repertoires in COVID-19. The assay was immunoSEQ multiplex PCR, and TCRdb's table has in-frame clones only and misses some. The sample carries some 250,000 clones, about four fifths recorded once. Sequencing was carried out using peripheral blood. The receptors come from a middle-aged man with active or convalescent COVID-19.

This clone appeared once. The rearrangement links TRBV19 to TRBJ1-5; the match to TRBD1 covers 7 bases. Per germline, CDR1 LNHDA and CDR2 SQIVND (reference sequence). The CDR3 spans 15 residues. Unmatched junction bases numbered 11, after V lost 8 bases and J lost 4 bases. CDR3 loop: CASLTPGQRNQPQHF. The CDR3 DNA follows: TGTGCCAGTCTCACGCCGGGACAGAGGAATCAGCCCCAGCATTTT.

A single count supports this clone. This rearrangement joins TRBV10-3 to TRBJ2-4; 8 positions match TRBD1. V lost 4 bases to trimming and J lost 5 bases; unmatched junction nucleotides: 7. CDR1 is ENHRY, CDR2 SYGVKD, per germline. This CDR3 region has 15 residues. The DNA for the CDR3 is TGTGCCATCAGTGTTTCAGGGGGCCAACAAAACATTCAGTACTTC. Protein sequence: CAISVSGGQQNIQYF.

A single count supports this clone. The chain uses TRBV3-1 (or the pseudogene TRBV3-2) and TRBJ1-4; perhaps TRBD1 as D (5 bases). V lost 6 bases and J 7 bases, leaving 12 bases between the germline ends. Germline V gives CDR1 LGHDT, CDR2 YNNKEL (reference sequence). The CDR3 has 13 residues. CDR3 sequence (DNA): TGTGCCAGCAGAGGGCAGGGAAGTGAAAAACTGTTTTTT. Protein product: CASRGQGSEKLFF.

This chain links TRBV2 with TRBJ2-7, with 12 bases identical to TRBD2. The CDR3 is 14 residues long. After removal of 6 bases from V and 3 bases from J, the junction contained 3 bases not matched to a gene. Germline CDR1 and CDR2: SNHLY and FYNNEI. CDR3 region: CASRELAGGYEQYF. The CDR3 nucleotides are TGTGCCAGCAGGGAACTAGCGGGGGGCTACGAGCAGTACTTC. Filled out from reference TRBV2 and TRBJ2-7, the complete variable domain reads EPEVTQTPSHQVTQMGQEVILRCVPISNHLYFYWYRQILGQKVEFLVSFYNNEISEKSEIFDDQFSVERPDGSNFTLKIRSTKLEDSAMYFCASRELAGGYEQYFGPGTRLTVT.

The V and J genes are TRBV29-1 and TRBJ2-5; 8 bases are a match to TRBD2. CDR3 length equals 17 residues. V dropped 1 base and J dropped 4; count of bases not matched to a gene: 14. Per germline, CDR1 SQVTM and CDR2 ANQGSEA. The CDR3 DNA sequence: TGCAGCGTTGAAGTACCAGCGGGAGTTGGTGGGGGAGAGACCCAGTACTTC. This codes for CSVEVPAGVGGGETQYF. The complete variable domain, with remaining parts taken from reference TRBV29-1 and TRBJ2-5, reads SAVISQKPSRDICQRGTSLTIQCQVDSQVTMMFWYRQQPGQSLTLIATANQGSEATYESGFVIDKFPISRPNLTFSTLTVSNMSPEDSSIYLCSVEVPAGVGGGETQYFGPGTRLLVL.

The DNA of the CDR3 is TGTGCCAGCAGCCAGGGGACAGGGGGAGGCTACACCTTC. Translating gives CASSQGTGGGYTF. The rearrangement links TRBV14 to TRBJ1-2, with 11 bases identical to TRBD1. The ends lost 3 bases at V and 8 bases at J; junction bases unmatched: 2. The CDR3 is 13 residues long. Germline lookup yields CDR1 SGHDN and CDR2 FVKESK.

This clone came up a few times. This chain links TRBV7-9 with TRBJ1-2, with 7 bases that match TRBD1. With V trimmed by 5 bases and J by 2 bases, 5 bases remained unmatched. The CDR3 is made up of 14 amino acids. Per the germline V gene, CDR1 is SEHNR and CDR2 is FQNEAQ (reference sequence). The CDR3 DNA follows: TGTGCCAGCAGCCCGGGACAGCCAAACTATGGCTACACCTTC. As protein: CASSPGQPNYGYTF.

The chain is built from TRBV19 and TRBJ1-4; 10 nucleotides match TRBD1. The CDR3 sequence is 15 residues long. Germline loops: CDR1 LNHDA, CDR2 SQIVND (reference sequence). The V segment lost 7 bases and the J segment 7 bases; nucleotides outside the gene matches: 9. The CDR3: CASNDPGQGTEKLFF. The CDR3 DNA follows: TGTGCCAGTAACGACCCGGGACAGGGGACTGAAAAACTGTTTTTT. Full variable domain (outside the CDR3, taken from reference TRBV19 and TRBJ1-4): DGGITQSPKYLFRKEGQNVTLSCEQNLNHDAMYWYRQDPGQGLRLIYYSQIVNDFQKGDIAEGYSVSREKKESFPLTVTSAQKNPTAFYLCASNDPGQGTEKLFFGSGTQLSVL.

The chain is built from TRBV21-1 and TRBJ2-5; the D call TRBD1 from the table was never checked on the DNA. TRBV21-1 has pseudogene status. The length of the CDR3 is 20 residues. The CDR3 loop is CASSPTMGPGQEGPRETQYF. The CDR3 DNA follows: TGTGCCAGCAGCCCAACTATGGGCCCAGGACAGGAAGGGCCTCGGGAGACCCAGTACTTC.

The chain is built from TRBV5-4 and TRBJ1-1; a possible D gene is TRBD1 (5 bases). The CDR3 has 15 residues. V lost 0 bases and J 2 bases, leaving 11 bases between the germline ends. From germline, CDR1 is SGHNT and CDR2 YYREEE (reference sequence). The CDR3 reads CASSLDLTENTEAFF. The CDR3 region has the DNA TGTGCCAGCAGCTTGGACTTGACAGAAAACACTGAAGCTTTCTTT.

This chain uses TRBV5-1 with TRBJ1-1; TRBD1 matches 10 bases. J was trimmed by 3 bases and V by 3 bases; bases with no gene match: 8. This CDR3 contains 16 residues. Per germline, CDR1 SGHRS and CDR2 YFSETQ. The CDR3 DNA follows: TGCGCCAGCAGCTCCGGGACAGGGGTCCCGGACACTGAAGCTTTCTTT. Its protein is CASSSGTGVPDTEAFF.

This clone is a singleton in its sample. J is TRBJ1-2 and V is TRBV4-1; 10 bases are shared with TRBD1. The V and J ends lost 4 bases and 0 bases, in that order; junction bases with no gene match: 2. The CDR3 runs to 15 residues. CDR1 is MGHRA and CDR2 is YSYEKL in the germline V gene. CDR3 DNA: TGCGCCAGCAGCCGGGGACAGGGGACTAACTATGGCTACACCTTC. Amino acids: CASSRGQGTNYGYTF.

This chain joins TRBV19 and TRBJ1-2; 11 bases line up with TRBD1. Germline loops: CDR1 LNHDA, CDR2 SQIVND (reference sequence). This CDR3 has 16 residues. V gave up 5 bases and J gave up 3 bases; unmatched junction bases: 8. The CDR3 is CASSSSPGQGDYGYTF. For the CDR3, the DNA is TGTGCCAGTAGTTCCTCCCCGGGACAGGGGGACTATGGCTACACCTTC.

The CDR3 DNA sequence: TGTGCCAGCAGCTTAGAGTGGGGGACAGGGAACTCCTACGAGCAGTACTTC. Amino acids: CASSLEWGTGNSYEQYF. The rearrangement joins TRBV7-9 to TRBJ2-7; 9 nucleotides agree with TRBD1. Germline CDR1 reads SEHNR; CDR2 reads FQNEAQ (reference sequence). Trimming cost V 1 base and J 0 bases; bases outside gene matches: 7. This CDR3 region has 17 residues.

CDR3: CAAAAGLDLTDTQYF. In nucleotides, the CDR3 is TGTGCCGCAGCAGCGGGACTGGACCTCACAGATACGCAGTATTTT. The V and J genes are TRBV6-5 and TRBJ2-3, with TRBD2 identical over 7 bases. The CDR3 contains 15 residues. Trimming cost V 11 bases and J 2 bases; bases outside gene matches: 13. Germline lookup yields CDR1 MNHEY and CDR2 SVGAGI.

This chain uses TRBV5-6 with TRBJ2-7, with TRBD1 identical over 7 bases. The CDR3 extends over 15 amino acids. Trimming removed 1 base from V and 3 bases from J; junction bases left unmatched: 7. The V gene's germline CDR1 is SGHDT and CDR2 YYEEEE. The chain's CDR3 is CASSLFSAGGYEQYF. CDR3 in DNA: TGTGCCAGCAGCTTGTTTTCAGCAGGGGGCTACGAGCAGTACTTC.

V and J are TRBV19 and TRBJ1-2; 7 bases match TRBD1. The junction had 15 bases not matched to a gene; V was cut back by 6 bases and J by 2 bases. Germline CDR1 LNHDA, CDR2 SQIVND (reference sequence). CDR3 length: 17 amino acids. The CDR3 DNA is TGTGCCAGTAGCGAGGGTCCACAGGGGCTAGGAAACTATGGCTACACCTTC. It encodes CASSEGPQGLGNYGYTF.

This sequence joins TRBV27 and TRBJ2-1; 10 nucleotides agree with TRBD1. The CDR3 sequence is 16 residues long. CDR1 and CDR2 from the germline V gene are MNHEY and SMNVEV (reference sequence). Trimming removed 3 bases from V and 6 bases from J; junction bases left unmatched: 8. This CDR3 is CASSFSGTGAFNEQFF. CDR3 DNA sequence: TGTGCCAGCAGTTTTTCCGGGACAGGGGCGTTCAATGAGCAGTTCTTC.

The chain has TRBV19 and TRBJ1-1; 9 bases align to TRBD1. Germline CDR1 and CDR2: LNHDA and SQIVND (reference sequence). The length of the CDR3 is 15 residues. The V and J ends lost 3 bases and 5 bases, in that order; junction bases with no gene match: 7. DNA for the CDR3: TGTGCCAGTAGTATTCCGAAGGGACAGGGAACTGAAGCTTTCTTT. Residues: CASSIPKGQGTEAFF.

The J gene is TRBJ2-4, the V gene TRBV11-2, with 7 bases lining up with TRBD2. The CDR3 runs to 18 residues. Unmatched junction bases numbered 16, after V lost 8 bases and J lost 0 bases. The germline CDR1 and CDR2 sequences are SGHAT and FQNNGV. The CDR3 sequence: CASRPGRGSGLAKNIQYF. CDR3 coding DNA: TGTGCCAGCCGCCCGGGGCGGGGGTCGGGCCTAGCCAAAAACATTCAGTACTTC.

The V and J genes are TRBV28 and TRBJ1-2; D remains ambiguous. Germline V gene lookup returns CDR1 MDHEN and CDR2 SYDVKM. V dropped 2 bases and J dropped 7 bases, with 14 bases sitting between them. The CDR3 covers 14 residues. CDR3 in DNA: TGTGCCAGCAGTTTAGGAGGACGGCCTATTGGCTACACCTTC. As protein: CASSLGGRPIGYTF.

This rearrangement joins TRBV5-6 to TRBJ2-3; 11 bases match TRBD2. Germline V gene data show CDR1 as SGHDT and CDR2 as YYEEEE. The V gene end was trimmed by 2 bases and the J gene end by 2 bases; junction bases not matched to a gene: 1. This CDR3 has 15 amino acids. The CDR3 DNA is TGTGCCAGCAGCTTTAGCGGGGGGGCCACAGATACGCAGTATTTT. It translates to CASSFSGGATDTQYF.

The CDR3 region is CASSRGVHTEAFF. The CDR3 DNA reads as TGTGCCAGTAGCCGGGGGGTTCACACTGAAGCTTTCTTT. This rearrangement joins TRBV19 to TRBJ1-1; perhaps TRBD1 as D (5 bases). Germline V lookup: CDR1 LNHDA, CDR2 SQIVND (reference sequence). Trimming took 6 bases from V and 3 from J, leaving 11 bases between them. The CDR3 runs 13 residues.